The 23 T cell receptor beta chains below all came from one sample that was sequenced in a study of beta chain features in type 1 diabetes. General study findings and limits: Shorter TCRB CDR3s, moderately but significantly so, marked every one of the four CD4+ subsets in Type 1 diabetes patients.

Expressed TCRB transcripts got sequenced, as all isolated RNA was reverse transcribed. Sequenced by immunoSEQ multiplex PCR; TCRdb stores in-frame clones only, minus some. The sample lists 350,000 to 450,000 clones; approximately 12% were seen once. What these receptors recognize is not known. Sequencing was performed on naive CD4+ T cells from blood. The receptors derive from a young woman with type 1 diabetes.

This clone was seen a handful of times. The CDR3 here is CAISEQGPNEQFF. CDR3 nucleotide sequence: TGTGCCATCAGTGAGCAGGGCCCCAATGAGCAGTTCTTC. J is TRBJ2-1 and V is TRBV10-3; a possible D gene is TRBD1 (5 bases). V lost 2 bases and J lost 6, with 8 bases in between. This CDR3 comprises 13 residues. Germline loops: CDR1 ENHRY, CDR2 SYGVKD.

V is TRBV5-1 and J is TRBJ2-5; 7 bases map to TRBD2. Per germline, CDR1 SGHRS and CDR2 YFSETQ. This CDR3 spans 15 amino acids. Trimming removed 3 bases from V and 1 base from J; junction bases left unmatched: 6. CDR3 sequence reads: CASSSSGGSQETQYF. In nucleotides, the CDR3 is TGCGCCAGCAGCTCTTCCGGCGGGAGCCAAGAGACCCAGTACTTC.

This clone has a handful of counts. V gene TRBV9 combines with J gene TRBJ2-1; 8 bases agree with TRBD2. Germline V lookup: CDR1 SGDLS, CDR2 YYNGEE. J lost 1 base, V lost 6 bases, and 9 bases had no gene match. This CDR3 contains 16 residues. Written as DNA, the CDR3 is TGTGCCAGCACCATCGGGGGGGGGTTGTCCTACAATGAGCAGTTCTTC. This gives the protein CASTIGGGLSYNEQFF.

The chain recombines TRBV28 with TRBJ2-7; 15 bases fit TRBD2. Germline assignment: CDR1 MDHEN and CDR2 SYDVKM. CDR3 length: 16 amino acids. The V segment lost 6 bases and the J segment 1 base; nucleotides outside the gene matches: 4. CDR3 protein: CASSQGLAGGSYEQYF. The CDR3 region has the DNA TGTGCCAGCAGCCAAGGACTAGCGGGAGGGTCCTACGAGCAGTACTTC.

The genes are TRBV5-1 and TRBJ2-1, with 12 positions matching TRBD2. With 4 bases clipped from V and 8 bases from J, the junction kept 7 bases outside the gene matches. Germline lookup yields CDR1 SGHRS and CDR2 YFSETQ. The CDR3 sequence is 15 residues long. The CDR3 sequence: CASSPRLAGVDEQFF. The CDR3, as DNA: TGCGCCAGCAGCCCACGACTAGCGGGAGTGGATGAGCAGTTCTTC.

This chain uses TRBV7-9 with TRBJ1-1, with D maybe TRBD1 (6 bases). V shed 2 bases and J shed 5 bases, with 15 bases lying between them. There are 15 residues in the CDR3. Looked up from germline, CDR1 is SEHNR and CDR2 is FQNEAQ (reference sequence). CDR3 DNA: TGTGCCAGCAGCTTATTTCTCACAGGGTATACTGAAGCTTTCTTT. This gives the protein CASSLFLTGYTEAFF.

The chain carries TRBV4-1 and TRBJ2-3; D not certain. Trimming shortened V by 1 base and J by 7 bases, and 3 bases separated the two germline ends. Germline V gene data show CDR1 as MGHRA and CDR2 as YSYEKL. The CDR3 covers 11 residues. The CDR3 loop is CASSQAYTQYF. CDR3 DNA sequence: TGCGCCAGCAGCCAAGCGTATACGCAGTATTTT.

The chain has TRBV6-5 and TRBJ1-2; maybe TRBD1 (6 bases). The germline CDR1 and CDR2 sequences are MNHEY and SVGAGI. Trimming shortened V by 5 bases and J by 3 bases, and 16 bases separated the two germline ends. The CDR3 is 15 amino acids. As DNA, the CDR3 is TGTGCCAGCAGTCCGAACACAGGGCTGCACTATGGCTACACCTTC. Its translation is CASSPNTGLHYGYTF.

This clone came up a few times. The genes are TRBV6-6 and TRBJ2-7, with 11 bases fitting TRBD2. Trimming took 7 bases from V and 5 from J; bases not matched to a gene: 10. The germline CDR1 and CDR2 sequences are MNHNY and SVGAGI (reference sequence). The CDR3 runs to 15 residues. CDR3 residues: CASIRTSGSNHEQYF. The CDR3, as DNA: TGTGCCAGCATACGTACTAGCGGGAGTAATCACGAGCAGTACTTC.

This clone was counted a few times. J is TRBJ1-1 and V is TRBV5-1; D ambiguous. The V end was cut by 3 bases, the J end by 3 bases, with 12 bases between. Germline V gene sequence: CDR1 SGHRS, CDR2 YFSETQ. There are 14 residues in the CDR3. CDR3: CASSYQSGDTEAFF. Written as DNA, the CDR3 is TGCGCCAGCAGCTACCAATCGGGAGACACTGAAGCTTTCTTT.

This clone occurred a few times. The V and J genes are TRBV29-1 and TRBJ1-2; D is unclear. The CDR3 is 14 residues long. V was trimmed by 6 bases and J by 8 bases, leaving 22 bases between them. Germline V gene lookup returns CDR1 SQVTM and CDR2 ANQGSEA. CDR3 region: CSVTTRLWREGYTF. As DNA, the CDR3 is TGCAGCGTCACTACTCGCCTATGGCGGGAGGGCTACACCTTC.

Concerning this clone: The same CDR3 is also encoded by other DNA sequences in this sample. V gene TRBV5-1 combines with J gene TRBJ1-5, with TRBD1 matching over 11 bases. Trimming removed 3 bases from V and 5 bases from J; junction bases left unmatched: 1. The CDR3 has 14 amino acids. Per germline, CDR1 SGHRS and CDR2 YFSETQ. CDR3 DNA sequence: TGCGCCAGCAGCTCGGGACAGGGGGATCAGCCCCAGCATTTT. It is translated as CASSSGQGDQPQHF.

This clone was recorded a few times. The chain couples TRBV2 to TRBJ1-2; TRBD1 agrees at 7 bases. CDR3 length: 13 amino acids. Germline-derived CDR1 and CDR2 are SNHLY and FYNNEI. After removal of 3 bases from V and 2 bases from J, the junction contained 0 bases not matched to a gene. Here the CDR3 DNA reads TGTGCCAGCAGTGAGGACAGGAACTATGGCTACACCTTC. Protein product: CASSEDRNYGYTF.

This rearrangement joins TRBV7-2 to TRBJ1-4; D remains unclear. V was shortened by 1 base and J by 8 bases, with 8 bases between the two germline ends. This CDR3 contains 13 residues. From germline, CDR1 is SGHTA and CDR2 FQGNSA. This CDR3 is CASSLGRREKLFF. In nucleotides, the CDR3 is TGTGCCAGCAGCTTAGGACGGAGGGAAAAACTGTTTTTT.

Only a few counts were recorded for this clone. The CDR3 is CASSSDLGQGQLRTPLHF. CDR3 coding DNA: TGTGCCAGCAGCTCCGATCTCGGACAGGGCCAGCTTCGGACACCCCTCCACTTT. V gene TRBV7-9 combines with J gene TRBJ1-6, with 8 bases matching TRBD1. CDR1 and CDR2 from the germline V gene are SEHNR and FQNEAQ (reference sequence). This CDR3 is built from 18 residues. Trimming removed 4 bases from V and 11 bases from J; junction bases left unmatched: 19.

This clone was seen a few times. The gene calls are TRBV11-2 and TRBJ2-4; 7 bases fit TRBD2. Losses at the gene ends were 6 bases for V and 9 bases for J; bases not matched to a gene: 14. Per germline, CDR1 SGHAT and CDR2 FQNNGV. The CDR3 spans 15 residues. CDR3 coding DNA: TGTGCCAGCAGTCGGGGAAGCGGGGCCCAAGGCATTCAGTACTTC. This translates into CASSRGSGAQGIQYF.

V gene TRBV13 combines with J gene TRBJ2-7, with 10 bases fitting TRBD2. Germline lookup yields CDR1 PRHDT and CDR2 FYEKMQ (reference sequence). There are 13 residues in the CDR3. J was trimmed by 6 bases and V by 6 bases; bases with no gene match: 5. The CDR3 loop reads CASRSGTSAEQYF. The CDR3 coding sequence is TGTGCCAGCAGGTCCGGGACTAGCGCCGAGCAGTACTTC.

This clone appeared a few times. The chain uses TRBV23-1 and TRBJ2-1; 16 nucleotides align to TRBD2. TRBV23-1 is recorded as an ORF, its role being uncertain. V trimming: 6 bases; J trimming: 0 bases; junction bases outside the gene matches: 2. The CDR3 loop spans 17 amino acids. CDR3 protein: CASRGLAGGSSYNEQFF. In nucleotides, the CDR3 is TGCGCCAGCAGGGGACTAGCGGGGGGGAGCTCCTACAATGAGCAGTTCTTC.

This clone occurred a few times. Different DNA sequences within this sample yield the same CDR3. V gene TRBV11-3 combines with J gene TRBJ2-3; D is ambiguous. Germline V gene data show CDR1 as SGHNT and CDR2 as YENEEA. With 4 bases removed from V and 0 bases from J, the gap between germline ends came to 2 bases. The CDR3 consists of 12 residues. The CDR3 loop is CASSSSTDTQYF. The CDR3 nucleotides are TGTGCCAGCAGCTCTAGCACAGATACGCAGTATTTT.

Worth noting for this clone: Other DNA sequences in this sample translate to the same CDR3. V gene TRBV5-1 combines with J gene TRBJ2-3; D ambiguous. The length of the CDR3 is 12 residues. The germline V gene encodes CDR1 SGHRS and CDR2 YFSETQ. Trimming shortened V by 2 bases and J by 4 bases, and 5 bases separated the two germline ends. The CDR3 reads CASSFPADTQYF. The CDR3 nucleotides are TGCGCCAGCAGCTTCCCAGCAGATACGCAGTATTTT.

This clone was detected a few times. The chain joins TRBV19 to TRBJ1-5, with D unresolved. The CDR3 consists of 15 residues. Trimming stripped 1 base from V and 4 bases from J, with 11 bases between. CDR1 is LNHDA and CDR2 is SQIVND in the germline V gene (reference sequence). The CDR3 DNA sequence: TGTGCCAGTAGTATAGTTGAGGCCGGGAATCAGCCCCAGCATTTT. Translating it yields CASSIVEAGNQPQHF.

This clone has just a few counts. The chain links TRBV28 to TRBJ2-5; 7 bases match TRBD2. CDR3 length: 16 amino acids. CDR1 and CDR2 from the germline V gene are MDHEN and SYDVKM. The ends lost 3 bases at V and 1 base at J; junction bases unmatched: 8. The CDR3 reads CASSFAGELSQETQYF. As DNA, the CDR3 is TGTGCCAGCAGTTTTGCGGGAGAGCTTTCCCAAGAGACCCAGTACTTC.

V gene TRBV25-1 combines with J gene TRBJ1-1, with D uncertain. CDR3 size: 15 residues. V lost 2 bases and J lost 1, with 11 bases in between. Germline lookup yields CDR1 MGHDK and CDR2 SYGVNS. Written as DNA, the CDR3 is TGTGCCAGCAGTGAAGTAAACGGAGCGAACACTGAAGCTTTCTTT. Its protein product is CASSEVNGANTEAFF.